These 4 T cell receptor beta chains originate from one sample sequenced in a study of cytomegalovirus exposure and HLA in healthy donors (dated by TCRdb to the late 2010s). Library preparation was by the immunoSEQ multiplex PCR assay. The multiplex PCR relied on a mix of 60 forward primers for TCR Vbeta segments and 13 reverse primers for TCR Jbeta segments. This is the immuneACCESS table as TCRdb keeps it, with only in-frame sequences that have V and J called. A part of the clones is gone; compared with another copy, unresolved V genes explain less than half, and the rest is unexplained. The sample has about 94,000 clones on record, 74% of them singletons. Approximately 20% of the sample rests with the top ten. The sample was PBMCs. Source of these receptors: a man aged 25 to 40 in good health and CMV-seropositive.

The CDR3 DNA follows: TGCGCCAGCAGCCCGGACACCGCAACTAATGAAAAACTGTTTTTT. Protein sequence: CASSPDTATNEKLFF. This rearrangement joins TRBV5-1 to TRBJ1-4; TRBD1 might be the D (5 bases). Between the trimmed V and J ends, which lost 4 bases and 0 bases, there was a span of 10 bases. The CDR3 runs 15 residues. Germline assignment: CDR1 SGHRS and CDR2 YFSETQ.

Here the CDR3 DNA reads TGCAGCGGTGCCAGGGGGGTGAACACTGAAGCTTTCTTT. It yields the protein CSGARGVNTEAFF. The chain joins TRBV29-1 to TRBJ1-1; TRBD1 agrees at 7 bases. V dropped 7 bases and J dropped 0; count of bases not matched to a gene: 5. CDR3 length: 13 residues. Looked up from germline, CDR1 is SQVTM and CDR2 is ANQGSEA.

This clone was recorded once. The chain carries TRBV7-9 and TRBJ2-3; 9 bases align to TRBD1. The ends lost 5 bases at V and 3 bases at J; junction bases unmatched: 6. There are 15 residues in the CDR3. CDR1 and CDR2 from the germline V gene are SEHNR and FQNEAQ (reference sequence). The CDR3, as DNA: TGTGCCAGCAGCGCCGGGACAGGGCTTACAGATACGCAGTATTTT. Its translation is CASSAGTGLTDTQYF.

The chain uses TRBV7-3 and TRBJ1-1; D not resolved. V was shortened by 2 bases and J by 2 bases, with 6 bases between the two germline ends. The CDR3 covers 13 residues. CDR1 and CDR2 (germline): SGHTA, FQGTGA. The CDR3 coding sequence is TGTGCCAGCAGCTTAGAGGTAAACACTGAAGCTTTCTTT. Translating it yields CASSLEVNTEAFF.